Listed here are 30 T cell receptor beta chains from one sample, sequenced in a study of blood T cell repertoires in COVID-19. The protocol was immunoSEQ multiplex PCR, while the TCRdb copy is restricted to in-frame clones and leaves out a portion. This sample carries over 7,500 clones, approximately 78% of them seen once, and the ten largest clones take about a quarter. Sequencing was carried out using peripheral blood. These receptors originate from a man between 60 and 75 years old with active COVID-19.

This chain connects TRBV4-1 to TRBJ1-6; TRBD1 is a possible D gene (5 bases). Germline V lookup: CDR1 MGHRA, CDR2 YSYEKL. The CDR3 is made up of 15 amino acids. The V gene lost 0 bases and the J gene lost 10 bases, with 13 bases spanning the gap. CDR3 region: CASSQDRRAVSPLHF. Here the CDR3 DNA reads TGCGCCAGCAGCCAAGACCGCAGGGCGGTATCACCCCTCCACTTT.

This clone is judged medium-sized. CDR3 bases: TGTGCCAGCAGAGATCTAGCGGGGGAATACAATGAGCAGTTCTTC. Encoded protein: CASRDLAGEYNEQFF. This chain connects TRBV5-4 to TRBJ2-1; 10 bases line up with TRBD2. The CDR3 consists of 15 residues. After removal of 5 bases from V and 4 bases from J, the junction contained 6 bases not matched to a gene. The germline CDR1 and CDR2 sequences are SGHNT and YYREEE (reference sequence). The full variable domain, rest sourced from reference TRBV5-4 and TRBJ2-1, is ETGVTQSPTHLIKTRGQQVTLRCSSQSGHNTVSWYQQALGQGPQFIFQYYREEENGRGNFPPRFSGLQFPNYSSELNVNALELDDSALYLCASRDLAGEYNEQFFGPGTRLTVL.

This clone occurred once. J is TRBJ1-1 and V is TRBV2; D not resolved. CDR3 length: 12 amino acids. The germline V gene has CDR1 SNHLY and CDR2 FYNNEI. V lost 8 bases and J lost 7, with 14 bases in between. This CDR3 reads CASGLTRVEAFF. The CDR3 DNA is TGTGCCAGCGGGCTTACGCGCGTTGAAGCTTTCTTT.

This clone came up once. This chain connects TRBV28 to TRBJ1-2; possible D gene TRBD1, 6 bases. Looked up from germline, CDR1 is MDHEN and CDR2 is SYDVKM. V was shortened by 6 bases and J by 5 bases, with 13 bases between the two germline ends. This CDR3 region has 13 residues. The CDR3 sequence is CASSPTGGYGYTF. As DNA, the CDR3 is TGTGCCAGCAGCCCGACAGGCGGGTATGGCTACACCTTC.

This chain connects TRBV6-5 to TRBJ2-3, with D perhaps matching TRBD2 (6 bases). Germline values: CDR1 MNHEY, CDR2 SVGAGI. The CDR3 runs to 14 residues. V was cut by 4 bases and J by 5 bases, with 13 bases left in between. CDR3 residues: CASSSGRKGDTQYF. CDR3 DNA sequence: TGTGCCAGCAGTTCGGGGAGGAAGGGAGATACGCAGTATTTT.

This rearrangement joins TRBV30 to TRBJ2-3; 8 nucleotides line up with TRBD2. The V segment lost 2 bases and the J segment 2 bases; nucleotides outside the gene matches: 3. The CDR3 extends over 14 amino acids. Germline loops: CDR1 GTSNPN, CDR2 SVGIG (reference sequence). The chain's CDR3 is CAWSRTSSTDTQYF. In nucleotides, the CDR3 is TGTGCCTGGAGTCGGACTAGCTCCACAGATACGCAGTATTTT.

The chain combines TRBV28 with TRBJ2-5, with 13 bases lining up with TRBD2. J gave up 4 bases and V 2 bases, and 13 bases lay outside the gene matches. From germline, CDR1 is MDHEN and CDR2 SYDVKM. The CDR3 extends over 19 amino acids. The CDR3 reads CASSLPVPGLAGPPETQYF. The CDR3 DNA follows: TGTGCCAGCAGTTTACCCGTACCGGGACTAGCGGGACCCCCAGAGACCCAGTACTTC.

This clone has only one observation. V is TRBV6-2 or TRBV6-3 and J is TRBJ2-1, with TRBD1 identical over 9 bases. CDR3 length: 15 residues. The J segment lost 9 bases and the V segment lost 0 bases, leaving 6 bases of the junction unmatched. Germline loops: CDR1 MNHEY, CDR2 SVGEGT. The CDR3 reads CASSYSGTGIGEQFF. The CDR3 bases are TGTGCCAGCAGTTACTCGGGGACAGGGATCGGTGAGCAGTTCTTC.

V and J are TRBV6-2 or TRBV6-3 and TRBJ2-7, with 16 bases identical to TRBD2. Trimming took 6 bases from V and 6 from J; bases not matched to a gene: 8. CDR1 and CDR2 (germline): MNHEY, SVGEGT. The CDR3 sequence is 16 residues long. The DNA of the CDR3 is TGTGCCAGCAGCCCCGGGACTAGCGGGAGGGCCCTCGAGCAGTACTTC. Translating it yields CASSPGTSGRALEQYF.

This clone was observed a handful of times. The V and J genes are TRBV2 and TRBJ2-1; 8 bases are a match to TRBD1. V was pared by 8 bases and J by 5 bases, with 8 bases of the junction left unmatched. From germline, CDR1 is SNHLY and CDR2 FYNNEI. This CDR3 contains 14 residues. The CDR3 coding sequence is TGTGCCAGCCGCGCAGACAGGGGAAACAATGAGCAGTTCTTC. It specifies CASRADRGNNEQFF.

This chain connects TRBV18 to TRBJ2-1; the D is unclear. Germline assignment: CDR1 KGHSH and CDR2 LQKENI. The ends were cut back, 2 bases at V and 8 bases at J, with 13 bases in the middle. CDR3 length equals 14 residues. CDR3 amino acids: CASSPSSFSDEQFF. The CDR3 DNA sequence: TGTGCCAGCTCACCATCCAGTTTCAGCGATGAGCAGTTCTTC.

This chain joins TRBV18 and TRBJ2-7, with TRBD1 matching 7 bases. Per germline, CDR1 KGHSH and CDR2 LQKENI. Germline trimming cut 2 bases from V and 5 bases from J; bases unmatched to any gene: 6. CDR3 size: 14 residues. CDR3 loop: CASSPRRQGDEQYF. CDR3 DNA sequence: TGTGCCAGCTCACCAAGACGGCAGGGGGACGAGCAGTACTTC.

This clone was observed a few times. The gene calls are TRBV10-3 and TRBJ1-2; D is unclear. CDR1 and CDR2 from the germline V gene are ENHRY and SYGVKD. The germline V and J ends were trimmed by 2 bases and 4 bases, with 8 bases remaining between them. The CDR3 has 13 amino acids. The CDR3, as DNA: TGTGCCATCAGTGAGGAACAGCTCTATGGCTACACCTTC. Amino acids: CAISEEQLYGYTF.

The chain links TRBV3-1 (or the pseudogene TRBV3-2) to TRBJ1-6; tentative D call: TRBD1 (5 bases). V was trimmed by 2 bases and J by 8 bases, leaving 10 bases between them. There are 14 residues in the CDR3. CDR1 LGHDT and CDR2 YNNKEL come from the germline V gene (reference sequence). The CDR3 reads CASSQREGDSPLHF. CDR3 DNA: TGTGCCAGCAGCCAACGTGAAGGGGATTCACCCCTCCACTTT.

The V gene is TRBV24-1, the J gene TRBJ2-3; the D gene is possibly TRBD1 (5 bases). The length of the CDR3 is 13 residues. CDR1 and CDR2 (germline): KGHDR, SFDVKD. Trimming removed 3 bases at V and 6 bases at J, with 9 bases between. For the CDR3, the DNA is TGTGCCACCAGTGATAACAGGTGGGATACGCAGTATTTT. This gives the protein CATSDNRWDTQYF.

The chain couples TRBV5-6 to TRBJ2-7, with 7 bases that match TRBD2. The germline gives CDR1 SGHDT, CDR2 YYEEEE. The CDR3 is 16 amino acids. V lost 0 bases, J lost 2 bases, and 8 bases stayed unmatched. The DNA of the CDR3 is TGTGCCAGCAGCTTGGCCTCTAGCGGTCGGACCTACGAGCAGTACTTC. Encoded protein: CASSLASSGRTYEQYF.

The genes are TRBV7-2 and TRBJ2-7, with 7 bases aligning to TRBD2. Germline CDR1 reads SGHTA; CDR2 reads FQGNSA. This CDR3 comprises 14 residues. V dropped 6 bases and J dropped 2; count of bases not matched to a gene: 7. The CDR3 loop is CASSTMGGAYEQYF. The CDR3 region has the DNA TGTGCCAGCAGTACGATGGGAGGGGCCTACGAGCAGTACTTC.

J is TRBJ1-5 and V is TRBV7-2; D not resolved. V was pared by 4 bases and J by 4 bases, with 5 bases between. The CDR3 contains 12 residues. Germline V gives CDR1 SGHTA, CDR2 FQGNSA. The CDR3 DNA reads TGTGCCAGCAGCTCCTATAATCAGCCCCAGCATTTT. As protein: CASSSYNQPQHF.

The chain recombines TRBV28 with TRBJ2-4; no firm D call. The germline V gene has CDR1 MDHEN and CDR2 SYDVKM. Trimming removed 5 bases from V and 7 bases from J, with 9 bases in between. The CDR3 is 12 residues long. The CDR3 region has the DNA TGTGCCAGCAGTCCACAACGTAACATTCAGTACTTC. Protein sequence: CASSPQRNIQYF.

CDR3 sequence (DNA): TGTGCCAGCAGCCCCGGGCAGGGAAGGGAGACCCAGTACTTC. It encodes CASSPGQGRETQYF. The V and J genes are TRBV7-7 and TRBJ2-5, with a possible D match to TRBD1 (5 bases). Trimming took off 5 bases at V and 5 bases at J, with 15 bases between the two ends. Germline CDR1 is SSHAT and CDR2 is FNYEAQ (reference sequence). The CDR3 spans 14 residues.

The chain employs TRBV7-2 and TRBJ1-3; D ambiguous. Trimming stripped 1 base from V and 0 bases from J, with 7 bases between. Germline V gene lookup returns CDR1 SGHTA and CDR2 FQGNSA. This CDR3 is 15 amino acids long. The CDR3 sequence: CASSLGAYSGNTIYF. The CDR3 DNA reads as TGTGCCAGCAGCTTAGGGGCTTACTCTGGAAACACCATATATTTT.

The CDR3 here is CASSQASNNEQFF. The DNA for the CDR3 is TGTGCCAGCAGCCAGGCCTCAAACAATGAGCAGTTCTTC. The chain has TRBV3-1 (or the pseudogene TRBV3-2) and TRBJ2-1; D unclear. Germline-derived CDR1 and CDR2 are LGHDT and YNNKEL (reference sequence). V lost 3 bases and J 5 bases, leaving 8 bases between the germline ends. The CDR3 length is 13 residues.

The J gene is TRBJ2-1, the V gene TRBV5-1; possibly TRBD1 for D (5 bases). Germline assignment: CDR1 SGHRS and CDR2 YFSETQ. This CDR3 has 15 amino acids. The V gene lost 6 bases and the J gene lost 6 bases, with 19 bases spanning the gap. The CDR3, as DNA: TGCGCCAGCACCAGGGAATTGGCTCTGGTCAATGAGCAGTTCTTC. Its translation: CASTRELALVNEQFF.

The CDR3 region has the DNA TGTGCCAGTAGTATAGCGTTCAAGGGGACTGAAGCTTTCTTT. Its protein is CASSIAFKGTEAFF. The chain employs TRBV19 and TRBJ1-1, with D perhaps matching TRBD1 (5 bases). The CDR3 consists of 14 residues. V shed 1 base and J shed 5 bases, with 11 bases lying between them. Germline-derived CDR1 and CDR2 are LNHDA and SQIVND (reference sequence).

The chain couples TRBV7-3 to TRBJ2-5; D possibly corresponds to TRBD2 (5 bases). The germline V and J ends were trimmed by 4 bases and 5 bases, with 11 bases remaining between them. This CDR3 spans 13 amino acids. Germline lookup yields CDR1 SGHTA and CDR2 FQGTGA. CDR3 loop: CASSSGLGETQYF. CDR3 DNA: TGTGCCAGCAGCTCCGGACTGGGGGAGACCCAGTACTTC.

The CDR3 sequence: CASSEGLGFHEQYF. The CDR3 region has the DNA TGTGCCAGCAGCGAGGGACTAGGGTTCCACGAGCAGTACTTC. The rearrangement links TRBV7-2 to TRBJ2-7; 8 bases agree with TRBD2. CDR1 is SGHTA and CDR2 is FQGNSA in the germline V gene. V shed 5 bases, J shed 5 bases, and the junction held 8 bases outside the gene matches. The CDR3 is 14 residues long.

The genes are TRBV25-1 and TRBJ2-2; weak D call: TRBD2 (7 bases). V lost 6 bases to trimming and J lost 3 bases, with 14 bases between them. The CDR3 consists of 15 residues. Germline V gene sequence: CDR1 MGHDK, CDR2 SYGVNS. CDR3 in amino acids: CASSPGGRDTGELFF. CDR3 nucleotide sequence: TGTGCCAGCAGCCCCGGGGGGCGCGACACCGGGGAGCTGTTTTTT.

The CDR3 DNA reads as TGTGCCAGCTCACCAGTGATTACAGGGGCGCGGACTGAAGCTTTCTTT. Translation gives CASSPVITGARTEAFF. The chain recombines TRBV18 with TRBJ1-1; 7 bases map to TRBD1. Trimming at V came to 2 bases and at J to 5 bases, leaving 11 bases not matched to a gene. The CDR3 covers 16 residues. Germline V gene data show CDR1 as KGHSH and CDR2 as LQKENI.

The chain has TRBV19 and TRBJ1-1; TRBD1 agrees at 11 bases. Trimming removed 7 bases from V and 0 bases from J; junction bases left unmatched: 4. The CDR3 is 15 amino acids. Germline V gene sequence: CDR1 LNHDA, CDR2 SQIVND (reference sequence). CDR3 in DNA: TGTGCCAGTATAGGACAGGGGGCGGTGAACACTGAAGCTTTCTTT. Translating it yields CASIGQGAVNTEAFF.

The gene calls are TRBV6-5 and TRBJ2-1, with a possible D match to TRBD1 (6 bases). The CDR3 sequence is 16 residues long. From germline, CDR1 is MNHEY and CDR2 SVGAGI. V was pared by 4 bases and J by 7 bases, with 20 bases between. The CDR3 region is CASSSGGQIVRNEQFF. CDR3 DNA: TGTGCCAGCAGTTCTGGAGGACAGATAGTTAGGAATGAGCAGTTCTTC.